This T cell receptor beta chain is drawn from a study of blood T cell repertoires in COVID-19. Turning to the study itself: The origin of the acute and convalescent COVID-19 samples was the United States, Italy and Spain.

Seattle patient enrollment occurred during active infection, with longitudinal follow-up thereafter. This table comes from immunoSEQ multiplex PCR, and its TCRdb copy is limited to in-frame clones, with some not included. The sample carries 300,000 to 350,000 clones, 80% to 95% recorded once. Trimming stripped 0 bases from V and 3 bases from J, with 6 bases between. Germline CDR1 and CDR2: SNHLY and FYNNEI. The CDR3 is 13 residues long. The clonotype originates from a woman younger than 45 with COVID-19, enrolled during active disease. This chain connects TRBV2 to TRBJ2-7; D is possibly TRBD1 (5 bases). Sequenced input: peripheral blood. CDR3 residues: CASSEAGVYEQYF. For the CDR3, the DNA is TGTGCCAGCAGTGAAGCAGGGGTCTACGAGCAGTACTTC.